These 14 T cell receptor beta chains originate from one sample sequenced in a study of blood T cell repertoires in COVID-19. The assay was immunoSEQ multiplex PCR, and TCRdb's table has in-frame clones only and misses some. The table shows roughly 120,000 clones, with more than 75% occurring only once. Sequenced sample: peripheral blood. These receptor sequences come from a middle-aged woman with acute or convalescent COVID-19.

This chain connects TRBV3-1 (or the pseudogene TRBV3-2) to TRBJ2-7, with TRBD1 matching 9 bases. The CDR3 sequence is 15 residues long. V lost 1 base to trimming and J lost 2 bases; unmatched junction nucleotides: 3. The germline CDR1 and CDR2 sequences are LGHDT and YNNKEL (reference sequence). The CDR3 spells CASSQAGTGPYEQYF. The CDR3 DNA follows: TGTGCCAGCAGCCAAGCCGGGACAGGGCCCTACGAGCAGTACTTC.

This chain joins TRBV2 and TRBJ1-3, with a weak D call TRBD1 (5 bases). With 11 bases removed from V and 0 bases from J, the gap between germline ends came to 8 bases. Germline assignment: CDR1 SNHLY and CDR2 FYNNEI. The CDR3 runs 12 residues. CDR3 sequence reads: CAADSSGNTIYF. Here the CDR3 DNA reads TGTGCCGCCGACAGCTCTGGAAACACCATATATTTT.

The V gene is TRBV19, the J gene TRBJ1-2; no firm D call. Germline CDR1 and CDR2: LNHDA and SQIVND (reference sequence). V was cut by 5 bases and J by 5 bases, with 15 bases left in between. The CDR3 covers 14 residues. CDR3 DNA: TGTGCCAGTAGTCCCCCGGCGGGATTTTATGGCTACACCTTC. As protein: CASSPPAGFYGYTF. The full variable domain, completed using reference TRBV19 and TRBJ1-2, is DGGITQSPKYLFRKEGQNVTLSCEQNLNHDAMYWYRQDPGQGLRLIYYSQIVNDFQKGDIAEGYSVSREKKESFPLTVTSAQKNPTAFYLCASSPPAGFYGYTFGSGTRLTVV.

This clone was seen a single time. The chain uses TRBV9 and TRBJ2-3; weak D call: TRBD1 (6 bases). The CDR3 is 15 residues long. Trimming stripped 3 bases from V and 1 base from J, with 12 bases between. Germline CDR1 reads SGDLS; CDR2 reads YYNGEE. In DNA, the CDR3 is TGTGCCAGCAGCGCGGACAGCTTAGGCACAGATACGCAGTATTTT. Protein sequence: CASSADSLGTDTQYF. Supplemented by reference TRBV9 and TRBJ2-3, the full variable domain reads DSGVTQTPKHLITATGQRVTLRCSPRSGDLSVYWYQQSLDQGLQFLIQYYNGEERAKGNILERFSAQQFPDLHSELNLSSLELGDSALYFCASSADSLGTDTQYFGPGTRLTVL.

The chain employs TRBV5-4 and TRBJ1-1; 8 bases line up with TRBD1. Germline trimming cut 3 bases from V and 4 bases from J; bases unmatched to any gene: 8. This CDR3 region has 15 residues. Germline CDR1 SGHNT, CDR2 YYREEE (reference sequence). Here the CDR3 reads CASSSGQGLATEAFF. DNA of the CDR3: TGTGCCAGCAGCTCCGGACAGGGCTTGGCCACTGAAGCTTTCTTT.

V is TRBV18 and J is TRBJ2-7; 14 nucleotides align to TRBD2. The CDR3 contains 17 residues. Unmatched junction bases numbered 8, after V lost 4 bases and J lost 3 bases. Germline assignment: CDR1 KGHSH and CDR2 LQKENI. DNA of the CDR3: TGTGCCAGCTCACGTATGGGGACTAGCGGGGGTTTCTACGAGCAGTACTTC. As protein: CASSRMGTSGGFYEQYF. Variable domain in full (rest from reference TRBV18 and TRBJ2-7): NAGVMQNPRHLVRRRGQEARLRCSPMKGHSHVYWYRQLPEEGLKFMVYLQKENIIDESGMPKERFSAEFPKEGPSILRIQQVVRGDSAAYFCASSRMGTSGGFYEQYFGPGTRLTVT.

The chain is built from TRBV3-1 (or the pseudogene TRBV3-2) and TRBJ1-2; the D gene is possibly TRBD1 (6 bases). Germline loops: CDR1 LGHDT, CDR2 YNNKEL (reference sequence). The CDR3 has 15 amino acids. V lost 4 bases, J lost 2 bases, and 14 bases lay in between. CDR3 in amino acids: CASSLVGAGNYGYTF. In DNA form, the CDR3 reads TGTGCCAGCAGCCTGGTGGGGGCTGGGAACTATGGCTACACCTTC.

The V gene is TRBV5-8, the J gene TRBJ1-5; D is unresolved. The CDR3 has 15 amino acids. The V end was cut by 0 bases, the J end by 1 base, with 8 bases between. CDR1 and CDR2 (germline): SGHTS, YDEGEE. Here the CDR3 reads CASSLAGLSNQPQHF. The CDR3 DNA sequence: TGTGCCAGCAGCTTGGCGGGGTTAAGCAATCAGCCCCAGCATTTT.

This clone was seen just once. The chain employs TRBV7-2 and TRBJ1-1, with 7 bases matching TRBD1. The V gene's germline CDR1 is SGHTA and CDR2 FQGNSA. V lost 4 bases to trimming and J lost 1 base; unmatched junction nucleotides: 6. The CDR3 runs to 15 residues. The CDR3 DNA follows: TGTGCCAGCAGCTCCACGGGACAGAGGAACACTGAAGCTTTCTTT. Amino acid sequence: CASSSTGQRNTEAFF.

V and J are TRBV7-9 and TRBJ1-1; 7 bases line up with TRBD1. Germline V gene lookup returns CDR1 SEHNR and CDR2 FQNEAQ (reference sequence). J lost 4 bases, V lost 5 bases, and 13 bases had no gene match. The CDR3 contains 16 residues. CDR3: CASSRLQTRGSTEAFF. The CDR3 bases are TGTGCCAGCAGCCGTCTACAAACCAGGGGGAGCACTGAAGCTTTCTTT.

V usage is TRBV11-2 and J usage is TRBJ2-7; possibly TRBD2 for D (6 bases). Germline V CDR1 and CDR2: SGHAT, FQNNGV. Between the trimmed V and J ends, which lost 2 bases and 3 bases, there was a span of 11 bases. This CDR3 has 14 residues. In nucleotides, the CDR3 is TGTGCCAGCAGCTTATCCGGGACTCTCTACGAGCAGTACTTC. It codes for CASSLSGTLYEQYF.

V usage is TRBV7-9 and J usage is TRBJ2-7; TRBD1 matches at 8 bases. The CDR3 runs to 15 residues. V gave up 6 bases and J gave up 2 bases; unmatched junction bases: 9. The V gene's germline CDR1 is SEHNR and CDR2 FQNEAQ (reference sequence). The CDR3 sequence: CASSYGTGRTYEQYF. CDR3 nucleotide sequence: TGTGCCAGCAGTTATGGGACAGGCCGGACCTACGAGCAGTACTTC.

The rearrangement links TRBV6-5 to TRBJ2-1; 8 bases are shared with TRBD2. Germline V gives CDR1 MNHEY, CDR2 SVGAGI. CDR3 length: 15 residues. Unmatched junction bases numbered 12, after V lost 5 bases and J lost 9 bases. The CDR3 DNA reads TGTGCCAGCAGTCAGGGTGGGACTAGGATCAGTGAGCAGTTCTTC. Encoded protein: CASSQGGTRISEQFF.

The V and J genes are TRBV2 and TRBJ1-5; D is unclear. The V gene lost 5 bases and the J gene lost 4 bases, with 15 bases spanning the gap. The germline V gene encodes CDR1 SNHLY and CDR2 FYNNEI. The CDR3 has 15 amino acids. CDR3 DNA: TGTGCCAGCAGTACCTTCACTTCTTCTAATCAGCCCCAGCATTTT. Protein sequence: CASSTFTSSNQPQHF.